The clone carrying this T cell receptor (beta chain) was counted at least ten times. Its target is not known. This record belongs to a study of T-cell reconstitution after alpha-beta-depleted transplantation in children. Whole-study results and caveats: Reported findings indicate that, about two months after transplant, alpha-beta T cells came from several hundred expanded clones, which were derived from non-depleted graft cells. Recipient T cells and thymic progenitors that survived were the source of the high TCRbeta diversity seen at day 60 in some patients. At the one-year point after transplant, T-cell counts and TCRbeta diversity were found to come mostly from T cells that had been newly produced.

The CDR3 has 18 residues. Trimming cost V 3 bases and J 0 bases; bases outside gene matches: 10. Germline V lookup: CDR1 SGHRS, CDR2 YFSETQ. The TCRbeta library was prepared with unique molecular identifiers. TCRdb analysed the PCR reads with MiXCR anew, one entry per CDR3 protein. The sample has 500,000 to 650,000 distinct CDR3 sequences; 13% are singletons. The chain carries TRBV5-1 and TRBJ2-1, with 9 bases lining up with TRBD1. The material sequenced was PBMCs, mostly from graft donor cells, taken 360 days after TCRalphabeta/CD19-depleted stem cell transplant. This clonotype was sampled from a male patient between 10 and 17 years old who had a stem cell transplant for acute myeloid leukemia, so the T cells may come from the graft donor. The CDR3 protein is CASSWDRDRPSSYNEQFF. The CDR3 nucleotides read TGCGCCAGCAGCTGGGACAGGGATCGGCCGAGCTCCTACAATGAGCAGTTCTTC.